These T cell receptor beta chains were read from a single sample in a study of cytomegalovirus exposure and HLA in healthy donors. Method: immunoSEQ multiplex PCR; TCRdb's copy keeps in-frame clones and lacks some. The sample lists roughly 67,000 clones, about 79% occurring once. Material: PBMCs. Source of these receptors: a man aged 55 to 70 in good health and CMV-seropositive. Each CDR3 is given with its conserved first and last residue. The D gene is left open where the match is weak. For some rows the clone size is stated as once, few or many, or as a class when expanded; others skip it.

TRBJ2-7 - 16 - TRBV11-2 TGTGCCAGCAGCTTAGGTGGGGCGGGGAGCTCCTACGAGCAGTACTTC CASSLGGAGSSYEQYF
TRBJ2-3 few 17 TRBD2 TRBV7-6 TGTGCCAGCAGCTTAGAACGAGCGGGGGCTCCCACAGATACGCAGTATTTT CASSLERAGAPTDTQYF
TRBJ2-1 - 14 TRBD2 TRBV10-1 TGCGCCAGCAGTGCCGGACTAGCGTTCAATGAGCAGTTCTTC CASSAGLAFNEQFF
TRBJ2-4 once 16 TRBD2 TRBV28 TGTGCCAGCAGTTCCAACCTAGCGGGAAATAAAAACATTCAGTACTTC CASSSNLAGNKNIQYF
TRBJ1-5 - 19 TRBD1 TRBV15 TGTGCCACCAGCACCTTTAGAGAGGGGGCGAGGTTTGGCAATCAGCCCCAGCATTTT CATSTFREGARFGNQPQHF
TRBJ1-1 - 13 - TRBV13 TGTGCCAGCAGCTCGACAGGAAACACTGAAGCTTTCTTT CASSSTGNTEAFF
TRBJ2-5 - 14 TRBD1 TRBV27 TGTGCCAGCAGTCCTACAGGGGGGCGGGAGACCCAGTACTTC CASSPTGGRETQYF
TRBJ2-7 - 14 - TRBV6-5 TGTGCCAGCAGTCAGGGCCCCTCGATATACGAGCAGTACTTC CASSQGPSIYEQYF
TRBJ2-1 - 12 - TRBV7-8 TGTGCCAGCAGCGGCACAAGAGGCGAGCAGTTCTTC CASSGTRGEQFF
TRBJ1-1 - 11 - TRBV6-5 TGTGCCAGCAGATCTAACACTGAAGCTTTCTTT CASRSNTEAFF
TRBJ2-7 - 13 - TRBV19 TGTGCCAGTAGTAACGGGGGGCTCGACGAGCAGTACTTC CASSNGGLDEQYF
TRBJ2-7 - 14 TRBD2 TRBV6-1 TGTGCCAGCAGTGAATCCGGGACTACCTACGAGCAGTACTTC CASSESGTTYEQYF
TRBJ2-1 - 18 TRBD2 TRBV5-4 TGTGCCAGCAGCTTGGCTGGGACTAGCGGGAGAACCTACAATGAGCAGTTCTTC CASSLAGTSGRTYNEQFF
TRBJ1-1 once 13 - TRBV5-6 TGTGCCAGCAGCTTGCTTCAGGTCCCTGAAGCTTTCTTT CASSLLQVPEAFF
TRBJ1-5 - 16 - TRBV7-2 TGTGCCAGCGGTCATTCCCCCGGGGTTCGAAATCAGCCCCAGCATTTT CASGHSPGVRNQPQHF
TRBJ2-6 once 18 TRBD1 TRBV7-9 TGTGCCAGCAGCTTGCTTGAAGAGCAGGGGGCTGGGGCCAACGTCCTGACTTTC CASSLLEEQGAGANVLTF
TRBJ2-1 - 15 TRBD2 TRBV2 TGTGCCAGCAGTCGACTAGCGGGAGGGAACAATGAGCAGTTCTTC CASSRLAGGNNEQFF
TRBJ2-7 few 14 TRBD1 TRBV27 TGTGCCAGCAGTCCTGGGGCAGCCAGGGGGGAGCAGTACTTC CASSPGAARGEQYF
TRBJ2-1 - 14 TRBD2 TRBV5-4 TGTGCCAGCAGCTTGACGGGGGGGGATCATGAGCAGTTCTTC CASSLTGGDHEQFF
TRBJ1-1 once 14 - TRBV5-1 TGCGCCAGCAGCTTGGACGACCCCAGGGCTGAAGCTTTCTTT CASSLDDPRAEAFF
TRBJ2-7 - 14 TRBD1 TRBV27 TGTGCCAGCAGTTCCCGACTTGGGACAGACGAGCAGTACTTC CASSSRLGTDEQYF
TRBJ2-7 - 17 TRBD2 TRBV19 TGTGCCAGTAGCCCCACTAGCGGGAGGGCCGGGGGCCACGAGCAGTACTTC CASSPTSGRAGGHEQYF
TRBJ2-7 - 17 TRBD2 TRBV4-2 TGTGCCAGCAGCACACTTCCATCTGGCGGGGGGGCGGTCGAGCAGTACTTC CASSTLPSGGGAVEQYF
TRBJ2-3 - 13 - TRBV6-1 TGTGCCGGGGGGACCGGAAATGCAGATACGCAGTATTTT CAGGTGNADTQYF
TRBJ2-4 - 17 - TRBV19 TGTGCCAGTAGTATTGTGGATTATGGGCTAGCCAAAAACATTCAGTACTTC CASSIVDYGLAKNIQYF
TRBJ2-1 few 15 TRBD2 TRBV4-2 TGTGCCAGCAGCCCCCTAGCGGGAGGGCGCAATGAGCAGTTCTTC CASSPLAGGRNEQFF
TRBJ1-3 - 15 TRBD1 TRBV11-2 TGTGCCAGCAGCTTAAGGGGGCCTTCTGGAAACACCATATATTTT CASSLRGPSGNTIYF
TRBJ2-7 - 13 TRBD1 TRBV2 TGTGCCACCCAGCCGGGACAGTCCTACGAGCAGTACTTC CATQPGQSYEQYF
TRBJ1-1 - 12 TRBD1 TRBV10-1 TGCGCCAGCAGTGAAACAGGGGCTGAAGCTTTCTTT CASSETGAEAFF
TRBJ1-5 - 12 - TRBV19 TGTGCCAGTAGGGACAGAAATCAGCCCCAGCATTTT CASRDRNQPQHF
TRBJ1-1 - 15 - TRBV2 TGTGCCAGCAGTGGGGGCAGCCCGTTGAACACTGAAGCTTTCTTT CASSGGSPLNTEAFF
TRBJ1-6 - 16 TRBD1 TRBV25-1 TGTGCCAGCAGTGCCCGGGACAGGGGAAGTCGGTCACCCCTCCACTTT CASSARDRGSRSPLHF
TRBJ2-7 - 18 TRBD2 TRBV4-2 TGTGCCAGCAGCCAAGCCGCGACCGGGACTAGCGGGACTTACGAGCAGTACTTC CASSQAATGTSGTYEQYF
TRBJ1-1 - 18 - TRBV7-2 TGTGCCAGCAGCTTATCACTTTTGGGAGCAGAACGGAACACTGAAGCTTTCTTT CASSLSLLGAERNTEAFF
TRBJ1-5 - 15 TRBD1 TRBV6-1 TGTGCCAGCAGTGTAGGCAGGGGGCCTCGTCAGCCCCAGCATTTT CASSVGRGPRQPQHF
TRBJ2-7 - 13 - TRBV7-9 TGTGCCAGCAGCTTACCGGGTTCCTACGAGCAGTACTTC CASSLPGSYEQYF
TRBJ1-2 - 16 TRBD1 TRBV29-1 TGCAGCGTTCTGGGCGGGACAGGGACGGGGTACTATGGCTACACCTTC CSVLGGTGTGYYGYTF
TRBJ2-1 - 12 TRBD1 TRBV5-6 TGTGCCAGCAGCCCTGGGACAGACCTTGAATTCTTC CASSPGTDLEFF
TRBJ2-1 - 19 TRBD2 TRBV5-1 TGCGCCAGCAGCTCCCCGTTTCACCACAGCGGGAGCTCCTACAATGAGCAGTTCTTC CASSSPFHHSGSSYNEQFF
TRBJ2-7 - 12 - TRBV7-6 TGTGCCAGCAGCTTAGCAGGCGGCGAGCAGTACTTC CASSLAGGEQYF
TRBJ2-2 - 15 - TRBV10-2 TGCGCCAGCACCCTTACACCGCGGGCCACCGGGGAGCTGTTTTTT CASTLTPRATGELFF
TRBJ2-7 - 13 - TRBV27 TGTGCCAGCAGTTTAGGACAGACCTACGAGCAGTACTTC CASSLGQTYEQYF